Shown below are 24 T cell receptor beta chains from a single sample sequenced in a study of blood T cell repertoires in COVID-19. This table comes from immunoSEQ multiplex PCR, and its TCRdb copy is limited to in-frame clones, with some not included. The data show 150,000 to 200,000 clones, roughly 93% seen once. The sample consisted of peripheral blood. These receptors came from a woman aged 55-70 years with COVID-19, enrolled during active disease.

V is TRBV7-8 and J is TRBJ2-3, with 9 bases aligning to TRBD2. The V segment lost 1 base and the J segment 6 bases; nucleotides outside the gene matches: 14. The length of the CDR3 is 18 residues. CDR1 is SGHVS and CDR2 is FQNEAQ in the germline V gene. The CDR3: CASSLDPASGASVDTQYF. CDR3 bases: TGTGCCAGCAGCTTAGATCCGGCTAGCGGGGCCAGTGTGGATACGCAGTATTTT.

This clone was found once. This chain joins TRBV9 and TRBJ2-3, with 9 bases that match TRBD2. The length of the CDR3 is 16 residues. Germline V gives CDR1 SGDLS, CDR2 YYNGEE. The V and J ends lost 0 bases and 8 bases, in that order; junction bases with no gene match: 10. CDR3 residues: CASSVAGGGAISTQYF. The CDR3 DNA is TGTGCCAGCAGCGTAGCGGGCGGGGGGGCCATCTCTACGCAGTATTTT.

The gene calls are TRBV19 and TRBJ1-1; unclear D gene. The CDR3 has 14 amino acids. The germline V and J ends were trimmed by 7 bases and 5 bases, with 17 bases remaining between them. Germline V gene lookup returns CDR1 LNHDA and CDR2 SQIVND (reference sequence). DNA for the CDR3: TGTGCCAGTACCCCGCAATCGGGAGGGACTGAAGCTTTCTTT. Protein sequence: CASTPQSGGTEAFF. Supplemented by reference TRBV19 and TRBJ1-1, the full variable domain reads DGGITQSPKYLFRKEGQNVTLSCEQNLNHDAMYWYRQDPGQGLRLIYYSQIVNDFQKGDIAEGYSVSREKKESFPLTVTSAQKNPTAFYLCASTPQSGGTEAFFGQGTRLTVV.

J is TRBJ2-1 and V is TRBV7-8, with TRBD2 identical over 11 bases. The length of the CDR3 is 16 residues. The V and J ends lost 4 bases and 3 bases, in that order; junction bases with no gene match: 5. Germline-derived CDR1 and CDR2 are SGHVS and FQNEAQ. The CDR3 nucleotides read TGTGCCAGCAGCTCAGTGACTAGCGGGGTCTACAATGAGCAGTTCTTC. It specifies CASSSVTSGVYNEQFF.

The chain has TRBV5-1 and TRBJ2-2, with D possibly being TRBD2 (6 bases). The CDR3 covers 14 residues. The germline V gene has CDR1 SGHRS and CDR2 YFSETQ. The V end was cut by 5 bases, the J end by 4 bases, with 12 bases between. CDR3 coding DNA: TGCGCCAGCAGGGAGGGAGTGAGCACCGGGGAGCTGTTTTTT. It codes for CASREGVSTGELFF.

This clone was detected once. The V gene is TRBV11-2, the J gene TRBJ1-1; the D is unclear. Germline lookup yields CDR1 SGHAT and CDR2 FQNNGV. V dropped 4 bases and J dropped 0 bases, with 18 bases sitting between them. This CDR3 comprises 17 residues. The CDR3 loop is CASSSRRGPFMNTEAFF. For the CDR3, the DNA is TGTGCCAGCAGCTCCCGGCGAGGGCCCTTTATGAACACTGAAGCTTTCTTT.

In nucleotides, the CDR3 is TGTGCCAGCAGCTTAACGACTAGCGGGGATACGCAGTATTTT. It translates to CASSLTTSGDTQYF. The chain links TRBV7-9 to TRBJ2-3; 10 bases line up with TRBD2. This CDR3 has 14 residues. Trimming took 2 bases from V and 6 from J; bases not matched to a gene: 2. Germline V gene data show CDR1 as SEHNR and CDR2 as FQNEAQ (reference sequence).

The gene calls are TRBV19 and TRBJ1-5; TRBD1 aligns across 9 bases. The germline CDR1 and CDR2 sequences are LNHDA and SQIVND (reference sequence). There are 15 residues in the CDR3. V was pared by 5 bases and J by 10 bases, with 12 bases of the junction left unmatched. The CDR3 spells CASSVENRGRVPQHF. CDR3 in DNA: TGTGCCAGTAGTGTCGAAAACAGGGGGCGCGTACCCCAGCATTTT.

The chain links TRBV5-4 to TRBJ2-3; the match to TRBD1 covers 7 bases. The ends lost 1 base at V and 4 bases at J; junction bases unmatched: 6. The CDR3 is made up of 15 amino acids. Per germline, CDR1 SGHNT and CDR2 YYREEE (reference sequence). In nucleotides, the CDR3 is TGTGCCAGCAGCTTGTTTTCCCAGGGGGCAGATACGCAGTATTTT. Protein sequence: CASSLFSQGADTQYF. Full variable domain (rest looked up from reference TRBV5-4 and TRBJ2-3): ETGVTQSPTHLIKTRGQQVTLRCSSQSGHNTVSWYQQALGQGPQFIFQYYREEENGRGNFPPRFSGLQFPNYSSELNVNALELDDSALYLCASSLFSQGADTQYFGPGTRLTVL.

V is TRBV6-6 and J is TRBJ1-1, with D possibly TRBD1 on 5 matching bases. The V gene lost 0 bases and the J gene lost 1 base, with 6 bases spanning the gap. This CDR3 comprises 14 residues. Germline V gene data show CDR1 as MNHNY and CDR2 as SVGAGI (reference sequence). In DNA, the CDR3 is TGTGCCAGCAGTTACTCGGGGGGGAACACTGAAGCTTTCTTT. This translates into CASSYSGGNTEAFF.

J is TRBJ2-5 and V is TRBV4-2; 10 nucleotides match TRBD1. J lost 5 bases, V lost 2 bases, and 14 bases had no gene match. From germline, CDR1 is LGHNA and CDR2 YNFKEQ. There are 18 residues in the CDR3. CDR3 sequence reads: CASSQRGGRDRGWETQYF. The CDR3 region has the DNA TGTGCCAGCAGCCAACGAGGGGGGCGGGACAGGGGCTGGGAGACCCAGTACTTC.

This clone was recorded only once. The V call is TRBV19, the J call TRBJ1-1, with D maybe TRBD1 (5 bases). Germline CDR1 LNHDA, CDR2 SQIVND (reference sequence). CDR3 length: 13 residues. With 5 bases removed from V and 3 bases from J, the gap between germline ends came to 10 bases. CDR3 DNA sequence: TGTGCCAGTAGTCTCAGGGCTTACACTGAAGCTTTCTTT. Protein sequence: CASSLRAYTEAFF.

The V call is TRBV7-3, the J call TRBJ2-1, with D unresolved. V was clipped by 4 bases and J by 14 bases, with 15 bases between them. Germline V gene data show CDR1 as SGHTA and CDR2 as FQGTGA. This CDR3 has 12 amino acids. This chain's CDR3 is CASSSQDGRKFF. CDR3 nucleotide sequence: TGTGCCAGCAGCTCTCAGGATGGCCGTAAGTTCTTC.

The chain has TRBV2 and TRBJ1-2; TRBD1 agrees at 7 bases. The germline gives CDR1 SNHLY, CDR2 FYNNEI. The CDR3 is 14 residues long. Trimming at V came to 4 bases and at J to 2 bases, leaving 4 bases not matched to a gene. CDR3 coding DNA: TGTGCCAGCAGTGGCCGACAGGGAAACTATGGCTACACCTTC. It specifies CASSGRQGNYGYTF. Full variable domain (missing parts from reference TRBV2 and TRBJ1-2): EPEVTQTPSHQVTQMGQEVILRCVPISNHLYFYWYRQILGQKVEFLVSFYNNEISEKSEIFDDQFSVERPDGSNFTLKIRSTKLEDSAMYFCASSGRQGNYGYTFGSGTRLTVV.

In DNA form, the CDR3 reads TGTGCCAGCAGTGAGGATGGGGGGGCGGCTATTCAGCCCCAGCATTTT. Encoded protein: CASSEDGGAAIQPQHF. The chain links TRBV6-1 to TRBJ1-5, with D perhaps TRBD1 (6 bases). The germline CDR1 and CDR2 sequences are MNHNS and SASEGT. V lost 3 bases to trimming and J lost 6 bases, with 18 bases between them. This CDR3 contains 16 residues.

Here the CDR3 reads CASSQTTNYRGHYEQYF. The CDR3 region has the DNA TGTGCCAGCAGCCAAACGACGAATTACAGGGGCCACTACGAGCAGTACTTC. The V call is TRBV4-2, the J call TRBJ2-7, with 7 bases identical to TRBD1. Trimming at V came to 2 bases and at J to 3 bases, leaving 13 bases not matched to a gene. Germline V gene lookup returns CDR1 LGHNA and CDR2 YNFKEQ. CDR3 length: 17 amino acids.

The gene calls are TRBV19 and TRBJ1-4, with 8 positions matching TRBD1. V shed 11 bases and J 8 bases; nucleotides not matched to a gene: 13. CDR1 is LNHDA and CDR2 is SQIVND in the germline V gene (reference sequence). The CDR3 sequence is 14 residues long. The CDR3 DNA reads TGTGCCTGCAGTAGGCTACAGGGGGGAGAAAAACTGTTTTTT. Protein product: CACSRLQGGEKLFF.

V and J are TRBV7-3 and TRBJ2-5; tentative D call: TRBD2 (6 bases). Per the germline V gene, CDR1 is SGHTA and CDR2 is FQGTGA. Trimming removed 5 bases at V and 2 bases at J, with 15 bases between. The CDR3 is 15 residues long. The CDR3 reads CASSPNGGLQETQYF. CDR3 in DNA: TGTGCCAGCAGCCCGAATGGGGGACTTCAAGAGACCCAGTACTTC.

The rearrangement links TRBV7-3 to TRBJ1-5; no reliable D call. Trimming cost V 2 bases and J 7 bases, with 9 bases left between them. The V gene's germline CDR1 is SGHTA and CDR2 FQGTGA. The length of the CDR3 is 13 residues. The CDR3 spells CASSLRGGQPQHF. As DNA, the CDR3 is TGTGCCAGCAGCTTACGGGGAGGCCAGCCCCAGCATTTT.

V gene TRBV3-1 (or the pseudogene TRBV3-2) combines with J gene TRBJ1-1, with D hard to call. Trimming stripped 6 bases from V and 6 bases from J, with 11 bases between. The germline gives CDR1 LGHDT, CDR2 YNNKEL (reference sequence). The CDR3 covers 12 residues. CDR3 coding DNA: TGTGCCAGCAGTCTTATGCCGGCTGAAGCTTTCTTT. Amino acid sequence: CASSLMPAEAFF.

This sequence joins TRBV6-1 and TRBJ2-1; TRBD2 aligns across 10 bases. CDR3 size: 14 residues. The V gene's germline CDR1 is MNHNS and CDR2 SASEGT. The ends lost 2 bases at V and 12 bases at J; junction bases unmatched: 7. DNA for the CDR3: TGTGCCAGCAGTGAACGTGGTGGGACTAGCGTGCAGTTCTTC. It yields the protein CASSERGGTSVQFF.

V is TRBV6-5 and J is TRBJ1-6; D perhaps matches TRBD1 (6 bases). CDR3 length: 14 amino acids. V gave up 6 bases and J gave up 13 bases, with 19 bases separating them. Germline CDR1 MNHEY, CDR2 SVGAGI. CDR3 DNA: TGTGCCAGCAGCGACAGGTGGGCTATTGATCCCCTCCACTTT. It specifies CASSDRWAIDPLHF.

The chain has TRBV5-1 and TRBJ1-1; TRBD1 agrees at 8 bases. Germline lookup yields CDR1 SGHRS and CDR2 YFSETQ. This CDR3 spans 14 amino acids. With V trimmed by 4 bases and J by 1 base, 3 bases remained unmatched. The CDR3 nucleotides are TGCGCCAGCAGCGACGGGACAGGGAACACTGAAGCTTTCTTT. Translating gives CASSDGTGNTEAFF.

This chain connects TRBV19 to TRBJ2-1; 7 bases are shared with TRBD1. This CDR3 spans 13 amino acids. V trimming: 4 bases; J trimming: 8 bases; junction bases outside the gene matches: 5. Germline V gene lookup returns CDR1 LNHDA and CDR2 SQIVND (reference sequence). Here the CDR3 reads CASSNRDSHEQFF. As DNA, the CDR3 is TGTGCCAGTAGTAACCGGGACAGCCATGAGCAGTTCTTC.